This T cell receptor beta chain was sequenced for a study of T cell responses to AZD1222 COVID-19 vaccine. Notes on the study in general: Spike-specific TCR breadth and depth grew following two AZD1222 doses.

Pooled in the analysis were second doses at about 4 or about 12 weeks. On this clone itself: Its specificity is not known.

Germline assignment: CDR1 MNHEY and CDR2 SMNVEV (reference sequence). The CDR3 has 17 residues. The V gene lost 3 bases and the J gene lost 2 bases, with 19 bases spanning the gap. Sequenced by immunoSEQ multiplex PCR; TCRdb stores in-frame clones only, minus some. The table has about 72,000 clones, 80% to 90% seen once. This clonotype was sampled from an adult who received the AZD1222 COVID-19 vaccine. The material was peripheral blood, obtained 28 days after the second AZD1222 dose. The chain uses TRBV27 and TRBJ1-2, with a possible D match to TRBD1 (6 bases). CDR3: CASSFSPPGALNYGYTF. The CDR3 DNA sequence: TGTGCCAGCAGTTTCTCTCCCCCGGGGGCTCTCAACTATGGCTACACCTTC.